What follows describes a single T cell receptor beta chain. Its specificity is not known. Clinical symptoms, serum thyroxine and TRAb, thyroid ultrasound and orbital computed tomography were used for the diagnoses. This CDR3 is built from 15 residues. Germline CDR1 SQVTM, CDR2 ANQGSEA. The data stem from a study of T cells in Graves' hyperthyroidism and ophthalmopathy. Findings of the study overall: Ophthalmopathy got predicted by the model a median approximately 6.3 months before its onset.

Amplified regions were TCR beta CDR3 sequences from RNA transcripts. First-round RT-PCR targeting the TCR CDR3 was performed with the HTBI primer set. TCRdb analysed the multiplex PCR reads with MiXCR anew, one entry per CDR3 protein. In the table there are about 500,000 distinct CDR3 sequences, about 46% of which are singletons. The sequenced sample was peripheral blood or thyroid tissue (not recorded which). V is TRBV29-1 and J is TRBJ1-2; no reliable D call. The sequence was obtained from an adult woman with Graves' disease, either hyperthyroidism or ophthalmopathy (not recorded which). The CDR3 reads CSATSGESSNYGYTF. DNA of the CDR3: TGCAGTGCTACCTCCGGGGAGTCGTCTAACTATGGCTACACCTTC.